This T cell receptor (beta chain) derives from a study of early T cells in non-severe SARS-CoV-2 infection. TCRdb used MiXCR to reprocess the 5' RACE reads, holding one entry per CDR3 protein. The profile shows some 64,000 distinct CDR3 sequences, 9.5% to 14% of them singletons. Germline V lookup: CDR1 DFQATT, CDR2 SNEGSKA (reference sequence). Germline trimming cut 6 bases from V and 4 bases from J; bases unmatched to any gene: 8. This CDR3 is built from 14 residues. The sequenced sample consisted of whole blood. The source is an adult who was a healthcare worker with PCR-confirmed SARS-CoV-2 infection or an uninfected control (not recorded which). The gene calls are TRBV20-1 and TRBJ2-5; 10 bases map to TRBD2. The CDR3 reads CSAALSGGRETQYF. The CDR3 DNA is TGCAGTGCCGCCCTTAGCGGGGGGCGAGAGACCCAGTACTTC.